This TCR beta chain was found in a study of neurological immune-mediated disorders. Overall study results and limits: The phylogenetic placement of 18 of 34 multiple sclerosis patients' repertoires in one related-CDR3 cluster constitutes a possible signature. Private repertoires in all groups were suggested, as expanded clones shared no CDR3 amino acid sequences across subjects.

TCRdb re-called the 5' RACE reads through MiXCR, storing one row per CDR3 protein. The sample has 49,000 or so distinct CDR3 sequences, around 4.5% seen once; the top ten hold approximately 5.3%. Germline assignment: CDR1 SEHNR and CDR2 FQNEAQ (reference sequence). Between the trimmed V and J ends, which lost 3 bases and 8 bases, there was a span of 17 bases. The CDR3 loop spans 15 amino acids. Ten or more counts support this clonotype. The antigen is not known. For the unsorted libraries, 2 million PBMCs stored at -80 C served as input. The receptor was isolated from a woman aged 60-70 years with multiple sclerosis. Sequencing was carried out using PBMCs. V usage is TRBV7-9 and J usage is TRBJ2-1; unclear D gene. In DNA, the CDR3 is TGTGCCAGCAGCTTGGGGTCGCAACCGTCAGATGAGCAGTTCTTC. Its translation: CASSLGSQPSDEQFF. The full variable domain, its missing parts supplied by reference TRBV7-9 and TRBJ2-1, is DTGVSQNPRHKITKRGQNVTFRCDPISEHNRLYWYRQTLGQGPEFLTYFQNEAQLEKSRLLSDRFSAERPKGSFSTLEIQRTEQGDSAMYLCASSLGSQPSDEQFFGPGTRLTVL.